The entry below gives a single TCR beta chain sequence along with its context. The data are from a study of blood T cell repertoires in COVID-19. Some clones are missing from TCRdb's copy, which holds only in-frame ones; the method was immunoSEQ multiplex PCR. The sample holds 250,000 or so clones, about 88% seen once. Germline CDR1 reads LNHDA; CDR2 reads SQIVND (reference sequence). The CDR3 totals 15 residues. V trimming: 1 base; J trimming: 3 bases; junction bases outside the gene matches: 4. V gene TRBV19 combines with J gene TRBJ2-5; 8 positions agree with TRBD2. The receptor was derived from a woman between 35 and 50 years old who had recovered from COVID-19. What was sequenced was peripheral blood. DNA of the CDR3: TGTGCCAGTAGTATAGTCGGGAGGGGGAAAGAGACCCAGTACTTC. Translation gives CASSIVGRGKETQYF.